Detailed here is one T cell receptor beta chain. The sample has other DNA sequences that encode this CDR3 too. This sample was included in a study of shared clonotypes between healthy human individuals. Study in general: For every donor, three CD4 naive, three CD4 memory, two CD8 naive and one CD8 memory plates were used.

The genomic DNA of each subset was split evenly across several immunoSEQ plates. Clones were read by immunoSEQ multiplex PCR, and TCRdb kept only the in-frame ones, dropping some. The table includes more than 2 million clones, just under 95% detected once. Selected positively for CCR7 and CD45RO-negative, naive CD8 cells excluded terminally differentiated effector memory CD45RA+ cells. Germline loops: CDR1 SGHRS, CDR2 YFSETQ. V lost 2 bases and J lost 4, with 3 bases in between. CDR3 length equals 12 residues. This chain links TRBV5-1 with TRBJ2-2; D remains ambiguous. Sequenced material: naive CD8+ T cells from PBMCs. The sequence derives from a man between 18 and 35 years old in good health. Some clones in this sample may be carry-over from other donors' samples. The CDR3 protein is CASSFSTGELFF. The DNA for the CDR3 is TGCGCCAGCAGCTTTAGCACCGGGGAGCTGTTTTTT.